This T cell receptor beta chain emerged from a study of cytomegalovirus exposure and HLA in healthy donors. Looking at the study overall: Most donors, just over 80% of over 300 genotyped, fell in the Caucasian-associated ancestry cluster. Study-wide points: Specificity of three CMV-associated chains for CMV antigens was verified in vitro. High specificity and sensitivity for cytomegalovirus status were reported for the classifier.

13 Jbeta primers and 60 Vbeta primers were used for the PCR. Authors' processing steps: About 10 million shared chains were among around 78 million unique TCR beta chains counted in a later analysis. Some clones are missing from TCRdb's copy, which holds only in-frame ones; the method was immunoSEQ multiplex PCR. V, J and clone size are those of that table, while D and trimming were read from the DNA. The data show tens of thousands of clones, with more than 75% seen just once and about 15% held by the top ten. A note on this clone: Its antigen remains unidentified.

The V end was cut by 3 bases, the J end by 1 base, with 6 bases between. There are 13 residues in the CDR3. From germline, CDR1 is MNHEY and CDR2 SMNVEV (reference sequence). The origin of this receptor is a woman in her thirties or forties in good health and CMV-seropositive. V is TRBV27 and J is TRBJ1-1; D gene ambiguous. Sequenced material: PBMCs. CDR3 in amino acids: CASSLTGNTEAFF. In DNA form, the CDR3 reads TGTGCCAGCAGTTTGACGGGGAACACTGAAGCTTTCTTT.